Below, 2 T cell receptor beta chains from the same sample are listed, as sequenced in a study of OX40 agonist ivuxolimab in advanced cancers. Assay used: immunoSEQ multiplex PCR; TCRdb lists only in-frame clones, some missing. The sample lists more than 60,000 clones, 86% occurring once. The sample was CD4+ or CD8+ T cells sorted from blood, taken in a trial of the OX40 agonist ivuxolimab. The source of these receptors is an adult with an advanced solid tumor such as melanoma, head and neck, liver or kidney cancer.

The rearrangement uses TRBV13 and TRBJ1-5; possibly TRBD1 for D (5 bases). Trimming took off 4 bases at V and 2 bases at J, with 9 bases between the two ends. This CDR3 is built from 14 residues. The germline V gene encodes CDR1 PRHDT and CDR2 FYEKMQ (reference sequence). The CDR3 sequence: CASSSREGNQPQHF. The CDR3 nucleotides are TGTGCCAGCAGCTCCAGGGAGGGCAATCAGCCCCAGCATTTT. Together with reference TRBV13 and TRBJ1-5, the CDR3 gives the full variable domain: AAGVIQSPRHLIKEKRETATLKCYPIPRHDTVYWYQQGPGQDPQFLISFYEKMQSDKGSIPDRFSAQQFSDYHSELNMSSLELGDSALYFCASSSREGNQPQHFGDGTRLSIL.

The chain combines TRBV7-3 with TRBJ1-1; D is uncertain. In germline, CDR1 is SGHTA, CDR2 FQGTGA. Trimming left V 2 bases short and J 1 base short, with 5 bases between. The CDR3 runs to 13 residues. The CDR3: CASSLVWNTEAFF. The DNA of the CDR3 is TGTGCCAGCAGCTTAGTATGGAACACTGAAGCTTTCTTT.